The rows below give T cell receptor beta chains drawn from one sample of a study of blood T cell repertoires in COVID-19. Libraries were prepared by immunoSEQ multiplex PCR; TCRdb keeps only in-frame clonotypes and omits some of them. Of under 200,000 clones in the sample, around 82% were seen once. What was sequenced was PBMCs or T cells enriched from blood (not recorded which). The receptor set was obtained from a woman aged 60-75 years with acute COVID-19. Each CDR3 is given without its conserved first and last residue. The order of the fields is V gene, clone size, J gene, CDR3 protein. Rows give clone size only sometimes, using once, few, many, or a class for an expanded clone.

v_call: TRBV4-2; clone_size: .; j_call: TRBJ2-1; cdr3_aa: ASSQELAVQF
v_call: TRBV9; clone_size: .; j_call: TRBJ2-3; cdr3_aa: ASSVVLGTSTDTQY
v_call: TRBV2; clone_size: .; j_call: TRBJ2-1; cdr3_aa: ALQTGLFYNEQF
v_call: TRBV19; clone_size: .; j_call: TRBJ2-3; cdr3_aa: ASIAGATDTQY
v_call: TRBV4-3; clone_size: .; j_call: TRBJ1-2; cdr3_aa: ASSQEGLGYT
v_call: TRBV5-1; clone_size: .; j_call: TRBJ2-3; cdr3_aa: ASTPTSGGGLAADTQY
v_call: TRBV27; clone_size: once; j_call: TRBJ2-3; cdr3_aa: ASSWGLTSTDTQY
v_call: TRBV4-3; clone_size: .; j_call: TRBJ1-2; cdr3_aa: ASSQDIRASYGYT
v_call: TRBV18; clone_size: .; j_call: TRBJ2-5; cdr3_aa: ASSPSDSRVQY
v_call: TRBV11-2; clone_size: .; j_call: TRBJ2-1; cdr3_aa: ASSSDWTSGGASEQF
v_call: TRBV11-3; clone_size: .; j_call: TRBJ1-1; cdr3_aa: ASSLEQGGGAF
v_call: TRBV7-2; clone_size: .; j_call: TRBJ1-2; cdr3_aa: ASSSRQGIGYT
v_call: TRBV12-3/TRBV12-4; clone_size: .; j_call: TRBJ2-4; cdr3_aa: ASSLERYNIQY
v_call: TRBV7-9; clone_size: .; j_call: TRBJ1-5; cdr3_aa: ASSFEGAQPQH
v_call: TRBV9; clone_size: .; j_call: TRBJ2-3; cdr3_aa: ASSVPQGTGGTDTQY
v_call: TRBV19; clone_size: .; j_call: TRBJ1-3; cdr3_aa: ASSGTGGHSGNTIY
v_call: TRBV10-3; clone_size: .; j_call: TRBJ2-3; cdr3_aa: AIGGTSGRKADTQY
v_call: TRBV5-1; clone_size: .; j_call: TRBJ1-1; cdr3_aa: ASSTGTGQNTEAF
v_call: TRBV6-1; clone_size: .; j_call: TRBJ1-4; cdr3_aa: ASILRQGPNEKLF
v_call: TRBV28; clone_size: .; j_call: TRBJ2-5; cdr3_aa: ASSLELKETQY
v_call: TRBV5-5; clone_size: once; j_call: TRBJ2-3; cdr3_aa: ASSFLTSGSTDTQY
v_call: TRBV10-1; clone_size: .; j_call: TRBJ1-4; cdr3_aa: AKAGSILEKLF
v_call: TRBV19; clone_size: .; j_call: TRBJ1-6; cdr3_aa: ASTRAGASYNSPLH
v_call: TRBV18; clone_size: .; j_call: TRBJ2-1; cdr3_aa: ASSLRGLAGDNEQF